This TCR beta chain derives from a study of cytomegalovirus exposure and HLA in healthy donors. Libraries were prepared by immunoSEQ multiplex PCR; TCRdb keeps only in-frame clonotypes and omits some of them. The table shows about 240,000 clones, with around 87% occurring only once. The sequence was obtained from a woman in her twenties or thirties in good health and CMV-seropositive. Sequenced input: PBMCs.

DNA for the CDR3: TGTGCCAGCAGATATGTGGGAGTAACTAATGAAAAACTGTTTTTT. This encodes CASRYVGVTNEKLFF. The chain employs TRBV5-5 and TRBJ1-4; D unclear. The V and J ends lost 5 bases and 1 base respectively, with 12 bases between them. CDR1 and CDR2 (germline): SGHKS, YYEKEE (reference sequence). The CDR3 has 15 amino acids.